One and the same sample provided the 20 T cell receptor beta chains below, sequenced in a study of PD-L1 blockade in urothelial cancer. Time point: peripheral blood 6 weeks after treatment start. The table came from immunoSEQ multiplex PCR; TCRdb's copy has only in-frame clones and leaves some out. The table shows about 36,000 clones, with approximately 80% occurring only once. The source material was PBMCs, sampled around atezolizumab (anti-PD-L1) treatment. The receptors were sampled from a man in his forties or fifties with urothelial cancer.

In this sample, this clone turned up once. This rearrangement joins TRBV19 to TRBJ1-5, with 10 bases matching TRBD1. Germline V gives CDR1 LNHDA, CDR2 SQIVND (reference sequence). This CDR3 has 17 residues. With V trimmed by 5 bases and J by 0 bases, 7 bases remained unmatched. The CDR3 DNA is TGTGCCAGTAGTCTAGGACAGGGGGGCTTTAGCAATCAGCCCCAGCATTTT. Amino acid sequence: CASSLGQGGFSNQPQHF.

This chain joins TRBV30 and TRBJ1-5; a possible D gene is TRBD1 (5 bases). V dropped 3 bases and J dropped 4 bases, with 16 bases sitting between them. This CDR3 is 15 amino acids long. Germline V gene data show CDR1 as GTSNPN and CDR2 as SVGIG (reference sequence). Here the CDR3 DNA reads TGTGCCTGGAGCAGTAGGGGTCTAGGGAATCAGCCCCAGCATTTT. This sequence encodes CAWSSRGLGNQPQHF.

V usage is TRBV9 and J usage is TRBJ2-3; TRBD1 is a possible D gene (6 bases). Trimming took 2 bases from V and 6 from J, leaving 10 bases between them. This CDR3 comprises 13 residues. Germline CDR1 is SGDLS and CDR2 is YYNGEE. CDR3 region: CASSVGGADTQYF. The CDR3 bases are TGTGCCAGCAGCGTTGGGGGCGCGGATACGCAGTATTTT.

This sequence joins TRBV28 and TRBJ2-2; 9 nucleotides agree with TRBD1. Trimming removed 6 bases from V and 6 bases from J; junction bases left unmatched: 2. The CDR3 loop spans 13 amino acids. CDR1 MDHEN and CDR2 SYDVKM come from the germline V gene. The CDR3 sequence: CASRTGGAGELFF. DNA for the CDR3: TGTGCCAGCAGGACAGGGGGGGCCGGGGAGCTGTTTTTT.

The chain couples TRBV28 to TRBJ1-4; no reliable D call. Trimming pared 5 bases from V and 6 bases from J, leaving 13 bases between. The CDR3 spans 14 residues. CDR1 is MDHEN and CDR2 is SYDVKM in the germline V gene. The CDR3 DNA follows: TGTGCCAGCAGTCTCAGCGGATTTTATGAAAAACTGTTTTTT. It codes for CASSLSGFYEKLFF.

The chain employs TRBV15 and TRBJ2-7; a weak D match, TRBD1 (5 bases). The V gene's germline CDR1 is LNHNV and CDR2 YYDKDF (reference sequence). V lost 9 bases, J lost 2 bases, and 8 bases lay in between. This CDR3 comprises 11 residues. The CDR3 loop is CATQGAYEQYF. The CDR3 DNA sequence: TGTGCCACGCAAGGGGCCTACGAGCAGTACTTC.

This clone was picked up one time. The CDR3 loop is CASSLSPGENTIYF. The CDR3 DNA is TGTGCCAGCAGCTTAAGTCCAGGCGAAAACACCATATATTTT. The rearrangement links TRBV7-3 to TRBJ1-3; D not certain. Germline V CDR1 and CDR2: SGHTA, FQGTGA. V dropped 1 base and J dropped 6 bases, with 10 bases sitting between them. The CDR3 runs to 14 residues.

The chain couples TRBV14 to TRBJ2-3; D ambiguous. The V and J ends lost 0 bases and 2 bases respectively, with 12 bases between them. The CDR3 covers 16 residues. Germline V gene sequence: CDR1 SGHDN, CDR2 FVKESK. The CDR3 loop is CASSQEWADNTDTQYF. CDR3 nucleotides: TGTGCCAGCAGCCAAGAGTGGGCAGACAACACAGATACGCAGTATTTT.

The chain carries TRBV5-8 and TRBJ1-5; no firm D call. The ends were cut back, 1 base at V and 6 bases at J, with 5 bases in the middle. The CDR3 extends over 12 amino acids. In germline, CDR1 is SGHTS, CDR2 YDEGEE. CDR3: CASSLSPQPQHF. In DNA form, the CDR3 reads TGTGCCAGCAGCTTGTCTCCTCAGCCCCAGCATTTT. The variable domain in full, completed from reference TRBV5-8 and TRBJ1-5, reads EAGVTQSPTHLIKTRGQQATLRCSPISGHTSVYWYQQALGLGLQFLLWYDEGEERNRGNFPPRFSGRQFPNYSSELNVNALELEDSALYLCASSLSPQPQHFGDGTRLSIL.

The J gene is TRBJ2-3, the V gene TRBV5-8; TRBD2 matches at 9 bases. Germline assignment: CDR1 SGHTS and CDR2 YDEGEE. J was trimmed by 2 bases and V by 4 bases; bases with no gene match: 14. The CDR3 has 18 residues. CDR3 region: CASSRVGLALDYTDTQYF. CDR3 DNA sequence: TGTGCCAGCAGCCGGGTGGGACTAGCACTCGACTACACAGATACGCAGTATTTT.

The chain combines TRBV6-4 with TRBJ2-2; 7 positions agree with TRBD2. Germline trimming cut 8 bases from V and 4 bases from J; bases unmatched to any gene: 16. Germline CDR1 is MRHNA and CDR2 is SNTAGT. CDR3 length equals 17 residues. The DNA of the CDR3 is TGTGCCAGCTCAGAGAGAGGGGAGGGCCAAGGCACCGGGGAGCTGTTTTTT. Protein: CASSERGEGQGTGELFF.

The chain employs TRBV6-5 and TRBJ1-3; D remains ambiguous. This CDR3 comprises 16 residues. Germline V gene data show CDR1 as MNHEY and CDR2 as SVGAGI. V lost 2 bases, J lost 2 bases, and 13 bases lay in between. The CDR3 sequence is CASSYAPRSPGNTIYF. As DNA, the CDR3 is TGTGCCAGCAGTTACGCCCCTAGGAGTCCTGGAAACACCATATATTTT.

This clone was seen only once. The chain combines TRBV28 with TRBJ2-5, with D unresolved. Germline V CDR1 and CDR2: MDHEN, SYDVKM. V lost 3 bases and J lost 5, with 10 bases in between. This CDR3 comprises 13 residues. The CDR3 reads CASSFLQVETQYF. The CDR3 coding sequence is TGTGCCAGCAGTTTCCTCCAGGTGGAGACCCAGTACTTC.

This chain uses TRBV6-5 with TRBJ2-1; possibly TRBD2 for D (6 bases). Germline CDR1 reads MNHEY; CDR2 reads SVGAGI. CDR3 length: 15 residues. Trimming stripped 5 bases from V and 2 bases from J, with 13 bases between. The CDR3 nucleotides are TGTGCCAGCAGTCGCCACGCGGGAACCTACAATGAGCAGTTCTTC. Translating gives CASSRHAGTYNEQFF.

This clone was picked up a small number of times. The V and J genes are TRBV28 and TRBJ1-1; tentative D call: TRBD1 (6 bases). CDR1 MDHEN and CDR2 SYDVKM come from the germline V gene. CDR3 length: 14 amino acids. The V and J ends lost 8 bases and 0 bases respectively, with 13 bases between them. The CDR3: CASYEGVMNTEAFF. The CDR3 DNA reads as TGTGCCAGCTACGAGGGGGTCATGAACACTGAAGCTTTCTTT.

The rearrangement links TRBV7-8 to TRBJ2-2; maybe TRBD2 (7 bases). Trimming removed 3 bases at V and 5 bases at J, with 10 bases between. Germline V gene data show CDR1 as SGHVS and CDR2 as FQNEAQ. This CDR3 comprises 14 residues. The CDR3 coding sequence is TGTGCCAGCAGCTTGAGGGGGGGGACCGGGGAGCTGTTTTTT. Protein sequence: CASSLRGGTGELFF.

The CDR3 sequence: CASYNFQGVSYEQYF. For the CDR3, the DNA is TGCGCCAGCTACAATTTTCAGGGGGTGTCCTACGAGCAGTACTTC. This rearrangement joins TRBV4-1 to TRBJ2-7, with 7 bases fitting TRBD1. CDR3 length: 15 residues. The germline gives CDR1 MGHRA, CDR2 YSYEKL. V lost 8 bases, J lost 1 base, and 11 bases stayed unmatched.

The V call is TRBV19, the J call TRBJ1-5, with D uncertain. The germline CDR1 and CDR2 sequences are LNHDA and SQIVND (reference sequence). The CDR3 extends over 16 amino acids. The ends were cut back, 4 bases at V and 9 bases at J, with 22 bases in the middle. The CDR3 coding sequence is TGTGCCAGTAGTACCCTGGACGGAGGAATATCACGGCCCCAGCATTTT. Translating it yields CASSTLDGGISRPQHF. Combining the CDR3 with reference TRBV19 and TRBJ1-5 gives the whole variable domain DGGITQSPKYLFRKEGQNVTLSCEQNLNHDAMYWYRQDPGQGLRLIYYSQIVNDFQKGDIAEGYSVSREKKESFPLTVTSAQKNPTAFYLCASSTLDGGISRPQHFGDGTRLSIL.

This clone was seen a single time. V usage is TRBV7-2 and J usage is TRBJ2-7; D is unclear. V lost 1 base and J lost 3, with 10 bases in between. CDR3 size: 14 residues. Germline lookup yields CDR1 SGHTA and CDR2 FQGNSA. The CDR3 loop is CASSLGSRGYEQYF. The CDR3 region has the DNA TGTGCCAGCAGCTTAGGTTCTCGCGGCTACGAGCAGTACTTC.

The DNA of the CDR3 is TGTGCCAGCAGCTCTCGACAGGGCTCCTACAATGAGCAGTTCTTC. Amino acids: CASSSRQGSYNEQFF. The V and J genes are TRBV5-4 and TRBJ2-1; TRBD1 matches 7 bases. The germline gives CDR1 SGHNT, CDR2 YYREEE (reference sequence). The CDR3 length is 15 residues. J lost 0 bases, V lost 3 bases, and 3 bases had no gene match. Supplemented by reference TRBV5-4 and TRBJ2-1, the full variable domain reads ETGVTQSPTHLIKTRGQQVTLRCSSQSGHNTVSWYQQALGQGPQFIFQYYREEENGRGNFPPRFSGLQFPNYSSELNVNALELDDSALYLCASSSRQGSYNEQFFGPGTRLTVL.